This T cell receptor (beta chain) was sequenced for a study of control samples from healthy donors and cancer patients. The V gene's germline CDR1 is MNHNY and CDR2 SVGAGI (reference sequence). Trimming took 6 bases from V and 8 from J, leaving 16 bases between them. The CDR3 totals 13 residues. The table came from immunoSEQ multiplex PCR; TCRdb's copy has only in-frame clones and leaves some out. The sample lists some 100,000 clones; approximately 95% were seen once. The rearrangement uses TRBV6-6 and TRBJ1-2; D is ambiguous. The source is a young man in good health. Sequencing used blood. In DNA form, the CDR3 reads TGTGCCAGCAGCCCGAACGGTGCTTCGGGCTACACCTTC. This codes for CASSPNGASGYTF.